The source of this T cell receptor (beta chain) is a study of T cell repertoires in cytomegalovirus infection. Study context: Both CMV infection and a matching HLA type were indicated by public TCR beta signatures. Regarding the study as a whole: Individuals carrying CMV plus the relevant HLA were identified by cumulative frequency of public TCR beta families. The study found HLA-C-restricted CMV-specific TCR beta clonotypes dominating the ex vivo response.

This clonotype has ten or more counts. Its specificity is not known. TCRdb used MiXCR to reprocess the reads, holding one entry per CDR3 protein. The data show about 490,000 distinct CDR3 sequences, 11% seen once. The CDR3 totals 13 residues. Trimming at V came to 6 bases and at J to 5 bases, leaving 4 bases not matched to a gene. Sequencing was performed on PBMCs. This receptor was identified in a human donor in good health (CMV status not recorded). Some clones in this sample may be carry-over from other donors' samples. The chain has TRBV12-3 or TRBV12-4 and TRBJ1-5, with TRBD1 matching 7 bases. CDR3 sequence reads: CASRTGTDQPQHF. The CDR3 DNA reads TGTGCCAGCAGGACAGGGACGGATCAGCCCCAGCATTTT.